This record concerns one T cell receptor (beta chain) sequence. The data were obtained in a study of control samples from healthy donors and cancer patients. CDR3 length: 14 amino acids. With V trimmed by 1 base and J by 9 bases, 1 base remained unmatched. Germline values: CDR1 MDHEN, CDR2 SYDVKM. Sequencing was performed with immunoSEQ multiplex PCR; in TCRdb, only in-frame clones are kept and a portion is missing. The sample consists of 85,000 to 95,000 clones, roughly four fifths of them appearing once. The genes are TRBV28 and TRBJ1-6; 9 nucleotides align to TRBD1. This clonotype was sampled from a woman aged 55-75 years in good health. Sequenced input: blood. CDR3 sequence: CASSLLQGASPLHF. The DNA for the CDR3 is TGTGCCAGCAGTTTATTACAGGGGGCTTCACCCCTCCACTTT. Variable domain in full (rest from reference TRBV28 and TRBJ1-6): DVKVTQSSRYLVKRTGEKVFLECVQDMDHENMFWYRQDPGLGLRLIYFSYDVKMKEKGDIPEGYSVSREKKERFSLILESASTNQTSMYLCASSLLQGASPLHFGNGTRLTVT.